A selection of T cell receptor beta chains follows, all from one sample in a study of blood T cell repertoires in COVID-19. Libraries were prepared by immunoSEQ multiplex PCR; TCRdb keeps only in-frame clonotypes and omits some of them. The sample has about 160,000 clones, just under 90% seen once; the top ten hold about 9.4%. Specimen: peripheral blood. These receptors originate from a woman in her sixties or seventies with COVID-19, enrolled during active disease. Both conserved end residues are part of each CDR3. The order of the fields is J gene, clone size, D gene, V gene, CDR3 protein, CDR3 DNA. D genes are given only for firm matches. Only some rows state a clone size, as once, few, many or a class for expanded clones.

j_call: TRBJ1-1; clone_size: once; d_call: -; v_call: TRBV7-2; cdr3_aa: CASSLDGGGRAFF; cdr3_nt: TGTGCCAGCAGCTTAGATGGTGGAGGTAGAGCTTTCTTT
j_call: TRBJ2-7; clone_size: -; d_call: TRBD1; v_call: TRBV5-4; cdr3_aa: CASSLNRGRGEQYF; cdr3_nt: TGTGCCAGCAGCTTAAACAGGGGTAGGGGCGAGCAGTACTTC
j_call: TRBJ2-1; clone_size: once; d_call: -; v_call: TRBV28; cdr3_aa: CASSLGTLGANEQFF; cdr3_nt: TGTGCCAGCAGTTTAGGGACTTTAGGGGCCAATGAGCAGTTCTTC
j_call: TRBJ2-3; clone_size: -; d_call: TRBD1; v_call: TRBV5-4; cdr3_aa: CASSTGQGAWDTQYF; cdr3_nt: TGTGCCAGCAGCACGGGACAGGGGGCTTGGGATACGCAGTATTTT
j_call: TRBJ2-1; clone_size: -; d_call: TRBD2; v_call: TRBV19; cdr3_aa: CASSIGTSGGVIGYEQFF; cdr3_nt: TGTGCCAGTAGTATAGGGACTAGCGGGGGTGTTATAGGCTATGAGCAGTTCTTC
j_call: TRBJ2-3; clone_size: -; d_call: TRBD2; v_call: TRBV28; cdr3_aa: CASSLLAGGTDTQYF; cdr3_nt: TGTGCCAGCAGTTTATTGGCGGGGGGGACAGATACGCAGTATTTT
j_call: TRBJ1-4; clone_size: -; d_call: -; v_call: TRBV28; cdr3_aa: CATRGIGNEKLFF; cdr3_nt: TGTGCCACCCGGGGAATCGGTAATGAAAAACTGTTTTTT
j_call: TRBJ1-1; clone_size: once; d_call: -; v_call: TRBV11-2; cdr3_aa: CASSLERNTEAFF; cdr3_nt: TGTGCCAGCAGCTTAGAGAGAAACACTGAAGCTTTCTTT
j_call: TRBJ1-2; clone_size: -; d_call: -; v_call: TRBV9; cdr3_aa: CASSVRLEGYTF; cdr3_nt: TGTGCCAGCAGCGTTCGCTTAGAGGGCTACACCTTC
j_call: TRBJ2-2; clone_size: once; d_call: -; v_call: TRBV7-2; cdr3_aa: CASNYFGRGTGELFF; cdr3_nt: TGTGCCAGCAACTACTTTGGTAGGGGCACCGGGGAGCTGTTTTTT
j_call: TRBJ1-5; clone_size: -; d_call: -; v_call: TRBV5-1; cdr3_aa: CASSLERLRGNRSNQPQHF; cdr3_nt: TGCGCCAGCAGCTTGGAGCGACTGCGTGGTAATCGAAGCAATCAGCCCCAGCATTTT
j_call: TRBJ1-1; clone_size: -; d_call: TRBD1; v_call: TRBV6-5; cdr3_aa: CAGNLTGGDTEAFF; cdr3_nt: TGTGCCGGGAACCTGACAGGGGGAGACACTGAAGCTTTCTTT
j_call: TRBJ2-6; clone_size: -; d_call: TRBD1; v_call: TRBV28; cdr3_aa: CASTQTGFSGANVLTF; cdr3_nt: TGTGCCAGCACCCAGACAGGGTTCTCTGGGGCCAACGTCCTGACTTTC
j_call: TRBJ2-5; clone_size: -; d_call: -; v_call: TRBV11-2; cdr3_aa: CASSIGTQYQETQYF; cdr3_nt: TGTGCCAGCAGCATTGGGACTCAGTACCAAGAGACCCAGTACTTC
j_call: TRBJ2-1; clone_size: -; d_call: -; v_call: TRBV5-1; cdr3_aa: CASSLEARSWDEQFF; cdr3_nt: TGCGCCAGCAGCTTGGAGGCTAGATCCTGGGATGAGCAGTTCTTC
j_call: TRBJ1-3; clone_size: once; d_call: -; v_call: TRBV18; cdr3_aa: CASSPPFGSGNTIYF; cdr3_nt: TGTGCCAGCTCACCACCGTTCGGGTCTGGAAACACCATATATTTT
j_call: TRBJ1-1; clone_size: -; d_call: TRBD1; v_call: TRBV6-1; cdr3_aa: CASSETGAGTEAFF; cdr3_nt: TGTGCCAGCAGTGAAACAGGGGCGGGCACTGAAGCTTTCTTT
j_call: TRBJ1-2; clone_size: -; d_call: -; v_call: TRBV3-1/TRBV3-2; cdr3_aa: CASSRSRANGYTF; cdr3_nt: TGTGCCAGCAGCCGAAGCAGGGCTAATGGCTACACCTTC
j_call: TRBJ2-3; clone_size: -; d_call: -; v_call: TRBV5-1; cdr3_aa: CASSSLATADTQYF; cdr3_nt: TGCGCCAGCAGCAGCCTAGCTACGGCAGATACGCAGTATTTT
j_call: TRBJ1-5; clone_size: -; d_call: -; v_call: TRBV18; cdr3_aa: CASSLAGKYSNQPQHF; cdr3_nt: TGTGCCAGCTCACTTGCCGGGAAGTATAGCAATCAGCCCCAGCATTTT
j_call: TRBJ2-1; clone_size: few; d_call: -; v_call: TRBV24-1; cdr3_aa: CATSDTNGGGRNNEQFF; cdr3_nt: TGTGCCACCAGTGATACTAATGGAGGAGGGAGGAACAATGAGCAGTTCTTC
j_call: TRBJ2-5; clone_size: -; d_call: TRBD2; v_call: TRBV2; cdr3_aa: CASNPGLAGGTQYF; cdr3_nt: TGTGCCAGCAATCCTGGACTAGCGGGGGGGACCCAGTACTTC
j_call: TRBJ2-1; clone_size: once; d_call: TRBD2; v_call: TRBV12-5; cdr3_aa: CASSTTGGRGSEQFF; cdr3_nt: TGTGCTAGTTCAACCACGGGGGGGCGAGGGAGTGAGCAGTTCTTC
j_call: TRBJ1-4; clone_size: -; d_call: -; v_call: TRBV28; cdr3_aa: CASSLWSTTNEKLFF; cdr3_nt: TGTGCCAGCAGTTTATGGAGTACAACTAATGAAAAACTGTTTTTT
j_call: TRBJ1-2; clone_size: few; d_call: -; v_call: TRBV7-2; cdr3_aa: CASSLEQSYGYTF; cdr3_nt: TGTGCCAGCAGCTTAGAACAGAGCTATGGCTACACCTTC
j_call: TRBJ1-4; clone_size: -; d_call: -; v_call: TRBV7-2; cdr3_aa: CASSLGSRQGRSDEKLFF; cdr3_nt: TGTGCCAGCAGCTTAGGGTCGCGGCAGGGCCGAAGTGATGAAAAACTGTTTTTT
j_call: TRBJ1-2; clone_size: -; d_call: TRBD1; v_call: TRBV29-1; cdr3_aa: CSVLLTGGDGYTF; cdr3_nt: TGCAGCGTTCTGTTAACAGGGGGGGATGGCTACACCTTC
j_call: TRBJ1-2; clone_size: -; d_call: TRBD1; v_call: TRBV9; cdr3_aa: CASSVGQGVKSNYGYTF; cdr3_nt: TGTGCCAGCAGCGTAGGGCAGGGGGTCAAGTCGAACTATGGCTACACCTTC
j_call: TRBJ2-1; clone_size: once; d_call: -; v_call: TRBV6-5; cdr3_aa: CASCRGMGSYNEQFF; cdr3_nt: TGTGCCAGTTGCCGGGGGATGGGCTCCTACAATGAGCAGTTCTTC
j_call: TRBJ2-3; clone_size: -; d_call: TRBD1; v_call: TRBV11-3; cdr3_aa: CASSKTGGGTDTQYF; cdr3_nt: TGTGCCAGCAGCAAAACAGGGGGCGGCACAGATACGCAGTATTTT
j_call: TRBJ1-6; clone_size: few; d_call: -; v_call: TRBV10-3; cdr3_aa: CASRGGNSPLHF; cdr3_nt: TGTGCCTCCCGGGGGGGGAATTCACCCCTCCACTTT
j_call: TRBJ2-7; clone_size: -; d_call: -; v_call: TRBV18; cdr3_aa: CASSPEQGIHEQYF; cdr3_nt: TGTGCCAGCTCACCTGAACAGGGTATCCACGAGCAGTACTTC
j_call: TRBJ1-4; clone_size: -; d_call: TRBD1; v_call: TRBV28; cdr3_aa: CASRAQGAGSAAYEKLFF; cdr3_nt: TGTGCCAGCAGGGCTCAGGGGGCCGGTTCAGCCGCTTATGAAAAACTGTTTTTT
j_call: TRBJ1-2; clone_size: -; d_call: TRBD1; v_call: TRBV7-9; cdr3_aa: CASSVTGVNYGYTF; cdr3_nt: TGTGCCAGCAGCGTGACAGGGGTGAACTATGGCTACACCTTC
j_call: TRBJ1-3; clone_size: -; d_call: -; v_call: TRBV7-6; cdr3_aa: CASSFSGSSYGNTIYF; cdr3_nt: TGTGCCAGCAGCTTTTCAGGTTCTTCTTATGGAAACACCATATATTTT
j_call: TRBJ2-2; clone_size: -; d_call: -; v_call: TRBV6-5; cdr3_aa: CASRAIWNTGELFF; cdr3_nt: TGTGCCAGCAGGGCAATCTGGAACACCGGGGAGCTGTTTTTT
j_call: TRBJ2-3; clone_size: -; d_call: TRBD2; v_call: TRBV27; cdr3_aa: CASSPRLAGGVGTDTQYF; cdr3_nt: TGTGCCAGCAGTCCAAGACTAGCGGGGGGAGTGGGCACAGATACGCAGTATTTT
j_call: TRBJ1-6; clone_size: once; d_call: -; v_call: TRBV2; cdr3_aa: CASRDSSYNSPLHF; cdr3_nt: TGTGCCAGCAGGGACAGCTCCTATAATTCACCCCTCCACTTT
j_call: TRBJ2-7; clone_size: few; d_call: TRBD1; v_call: TRBV28; cdr3_aa: CASSSGGRDEQYF; cdr3_nt: TGTGCCAGCAGTTCAGGGGGACGCGACGAGCAGTACTTC
j_call: TRBJ1-4; clone_size: few; d_call: -; v_call: TRBV7-9; cdr3_aa: CASSLGASKLFF; cdr3_nt: TGTGCCAGCAGCTTAGGGGCATCAAAACTGTTTTTT
j_call: TRBJ2-5; clone_size: -; d_call: TRBD2; v_call: TRBV11-2; cdr3_aa: CASRKLAGVQETQYF; cdr3_nt: TGTGCCAGCAGAAAGCTAGCGGGGGTCCAAGAGACCCAGTACTTC
j_call: TRBJ1-6; clone_size: -; d_call: TRBD1; v_call: TRBV30; cdr3_aa: CAWSPQGAQNSPLHF; cdr3_nt: TGTGCCTGGAGCCCCCAGGGGGCGCAAAATTCACCCCTCCACTTT
j_call: TRBJ1-2; clone_size: -; d_call: -; v_call: TRBV4-2; cdr3_aa: CASSQFIGGLTRTNYGYTF; cdr3_nt: TGTGCCAGCAGCCAATTCATCGGGGGACTTACTCGAACTAACTATGGCTACACCTTC
j_call: TRBJ1-1; clone_size: -; d_call: -; v_call: TRBV11-2; cdr3_aa: CASSFTGQPGTEAFF; cdr3_nt: TGTGCCAGCAGCTTCACAGGACAGCCTGGGACTGAAGCTTTCTTT